The 3 T cell receptor beta chains listed next were all sequenced from one sample in a study of T cells and Merkel cell carcinoma outcomes. Sequenced by immunoSEQ multiplex PCR; TCRdb stores in-frame clones only, minus some. The table has a few thousand clones, 85% to 90% seen once; the top ten hold around 7%. Input material: tumor tissue from Merkel cell carcinoma. These receptors all stem from a human donor with Merkel cell carcinoma.

This clone was counted only a few times. The CDR3 sequence is CASSGTPGTDTQYF. The CDR3 coding sequence is TGTGCCAGCTCGGGGACCCCGGGCACAGATACGCAGTATTTT. The gene calls are TRBV18 and TRBJ2-3; the D gene could be TRBD1 or TRBD2 (5 bases each). The V gene's germline CDR1 is KGHSH and CDR2 LQKENI. The CDR3 has 14 residues. Trimming pared 6 bases from V and 1 base from J, leaving 11 bases between.

The chain carries TRBV19 and TRBJ1-2, with D possibly matching TRBD1 (5 bases). The CDR3 extends over 14 amino acids. Trimming took 1 base from V and 6 from J, leaving 12 bases between them. Looked up from germline, CDR1 is LNHDA and CDR2 is SQIVND (reference sequence). The DNA of the CDR3 is TGTGCCAGTAGTATAGTTGGGGGAAGAAATGGCTACACCTTC. As protein: CASSIVGGRNGYTF.

The V call is TRBV5-1, the J call TRBJ2-1, with no clear D. V dropped 0 bases and J dropped 6 bases, with 7 bases sitting between them. Germline V gene sequence: CDR1 SGHRS, CDR2 YFSETQ. This CDR3 comprises 13 residues. The CDR3 DNA sequence: TGCGCCAGCAGCTTGGCGGTAACCAATGAGCAGTTCTTC. Its translation is CASSLAVTNEQFF. The variable domain in full, completed from reference TRBV5-1 and TRBJ2-1, reads KAGVTQTPRYLIKTRGQQVTLSCSPISGHRSVSWYQQTPGQGLQFLFEYFSETQRNKGNFPGRFSGRQFSNSRSEMNVSTLELGDSALYLCASSLAVTNEQFFGPGTRLTVL.